This T cell receptor (beta chain) came from a study of T cell responses to AZD1222 COVID-19 vaccine. Repertoires were generated with immunoSEQ multiplex PCR, while TCRdb's copy carries only in-frame clones and drops some. The table includes 180,000 or so clones, around 89% detected once. CDR3 length equals 12 residues. The ends were cut back, 3 bases at V and 6 bases at J, with 8 bases in the middle. The germline gives CDR1 MNHEY, CDR2 SMNVEV (reference sequence). This receptor was taken from an adult who received the AZD1222 COVID-19 vaccine. The starting material was peripheral blood, obtained 28 days after the second AZD1222 dose. The V gene is TRBV27, the J gene TRBJ1-2; D is undetermined. The CDR3 here is CASSFGGHGYTF. CDR3 in DNA: TGTGCCAGCAGTTTTGGCGGACATGGCTACACCTTC.